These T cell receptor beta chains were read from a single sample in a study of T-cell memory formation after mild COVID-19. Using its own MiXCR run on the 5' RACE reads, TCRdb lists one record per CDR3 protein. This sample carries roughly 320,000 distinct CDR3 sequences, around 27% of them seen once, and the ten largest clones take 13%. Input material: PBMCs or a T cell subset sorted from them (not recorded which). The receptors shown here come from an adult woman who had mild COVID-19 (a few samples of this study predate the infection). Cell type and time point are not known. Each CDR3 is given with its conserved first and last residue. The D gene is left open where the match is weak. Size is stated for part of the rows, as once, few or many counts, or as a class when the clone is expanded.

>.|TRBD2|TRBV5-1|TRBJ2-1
CASSGRLAVLSSYNEQFF
TGCGCCAGCAGCGGGCGCCTAGCGGTATTGAGCTCCTACAATGAGCAGTTCTTC
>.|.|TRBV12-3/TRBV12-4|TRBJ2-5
CASRRASYQETQYF
TGTGCCAGCAGACGAGCCTCGTACCAAGAGACCCAGTACTTC
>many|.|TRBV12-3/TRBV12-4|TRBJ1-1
CASSLSMGITEAFF
TGTGCCAGCAGCTTATCAATGGGGATCACTGAAGCTTTCTTT
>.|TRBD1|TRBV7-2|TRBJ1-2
CASSSAGTGGGYTF
TGTGCCAGCAGCTCCGCCGGGACAGGGGGAGGCTACACCTTC
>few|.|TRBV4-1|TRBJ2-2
CASSRSLSNTGELFF
TGCGCCAGCAGCCGTTCCCTCTCTAACACCGGGGAGCTGTTTTTT
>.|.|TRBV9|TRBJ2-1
CASSLKRGAGPNNEQFF
TGTGCCAGCAGCCTCAAACGGGGGGCGGGACCCAACAATGAGCAGTTCTTC
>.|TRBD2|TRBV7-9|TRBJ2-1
CASSLAGAGSEQFF
TGTGCCAGCAGCTTAGCGGGAGCGGGATCTGAGCAGTTCTTC
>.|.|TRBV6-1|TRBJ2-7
CASSDPDLEIYEQYF
TGTGCCAGCAGCGACCCAGACCTGGAAATCTACGAGCAGTACTTC
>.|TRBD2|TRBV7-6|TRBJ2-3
CASSPFAGAGKDTQYF
TGTGCCAGCAGCCCCTTCGCGGGAGCGGGTAAAGATACGCAGTATTTT
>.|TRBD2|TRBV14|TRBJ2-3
CASSRSGSGDTQYF
TGTGCCAGCAGCCGTAGCGGGAGCGGAGATACGCAGTATTTT
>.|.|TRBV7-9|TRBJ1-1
CASSFPVSTEAFF
TGTGCCAGCAGCTTTCCGGTTAGCACTGAAGCTTTCTTT
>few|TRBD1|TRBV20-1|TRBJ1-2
CSARGDSRTPTTYYTF
TGCAGTGCTAGAGGGGACAGTCGCACCCCTACCACCTACTACACCTTC
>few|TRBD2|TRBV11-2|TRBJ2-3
CASSSGLAGGDTDTQYF
TGTGCCAGCAGCTCCGGACTAGCGGGGGGTGACACAGATACGCAGTATTTT
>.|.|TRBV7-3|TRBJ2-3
CASSADPGTDTQYF
TGTGCCAGCAGCGCGGATCCGGGAACAGATACGCAGTATTTT
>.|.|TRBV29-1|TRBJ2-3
CSVDSNTQYF
TGCAGCGTTGACAGCAATACGCAGTATTTT
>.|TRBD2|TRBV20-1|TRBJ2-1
CSASGTSGPNEQFF
TGCAGTGCTAGCGGGACTAGCGGCCCCAATGAGCAGTTCTTC
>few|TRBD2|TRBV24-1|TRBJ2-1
CATSDLPRTSGSGDNEQFF
TGTGCCACCAGTGATTTGCCCCGGACTAGCGGGAGTGGAGACAATGAGCAGTTCTTC
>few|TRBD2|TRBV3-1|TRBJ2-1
CASSQDLLAGTNEQFF
TGTGCCAGCAGCCAAGATCTACTAGCGGGAACCAATGAGCAGTTCTTC
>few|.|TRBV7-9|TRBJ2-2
CASNPSAANTGELFF
TGTGCCAGCAACCCATCGGCAGCGAACACCGGGGAGCTGTTTTTT